Below, 21 T cell receptor beta chains from the same sample are listed, as sequenced in a study of blood T cell repertoires in COVID-19. Generated by immunoSEQ multiplex PCR, the TCRdb table keeps only in-frame clones and is missing some. The profile covers around 370,000 clones, with about nine tenths appearing a single time and about 7% taken by the ten largest. Sequenced: peripheral blood. These receptors were collected from a woman in her seventies with COVID-19, enrolled during active disease.

This clone was recorded once. The chain joins TRBV4-2 to TRBJ2-5; 11 bases align to TRBD2. Germline V lookup: CDR1 LGHNA, CDR2 YNFKEQ. V was pared by 0 bases and J by 2 bases, with 5 bases of the junction left unmatched. This CDR3 is built from 17 residues. CDR3 bases: TGTGCCAGCAGCCAAGATATAGCGGGGGGGCTACAAGAGACCCAGTACTTC. The encoded protein is CASSQDIAGGLQETQYF.

The CDR3 nucleotides are TGTGCCAGCAGCGTAGATGGGGGCGGTGGCGAGCAGTACTTC. This sequence encodes CASSVDGGGGEQYF. This chain links TRBV9 with TRBJ2-7, with D tentatively TRBD1 (6 bases). Germline CDR1 is SGDLS and CDR2 is YYNGEE. CDR3 length: 14 amino acids. The V gene lost 0 bases and the J gene lost 6 bases, with 13 bases spanning the gap. The entire variable domain, with the rest obtained from reference TRBV9 and TRBJ2-7, is as follows: DSGVTQTPKHLITATGQRVTLRCSPRSGDLSVYWYQQSLDQGLQFLIQYYNGEERAKGNILERFSAQQFPDLHSELNLSSLELGDSALYFCASSVDGGGGEQYFGPGTRLTVT.

The CDR3 DNA is TGTGCCAGCAGCGTAAGACAGGGGAGAGATCATGGCTACACCTTC. Its translation is CASSVRQGRDHGYTF. The rearrangement joins TRBV11-2 to TRBJ1-2; TRBD1 matches at 8 bases. Germline lookup yields CDR1 SGHAT and CDR2 FQNNGV. This CDR3 is built from 15 residues. V trimming: 5 bases; J trimming: 6 bases; junction bases outside the gene matches: 11.

The V gene is TRBV27, the J gene TRBJ2-2, with 8 bases that match TRBD1. J gave up 1 base and V 9 bases, and 7 bases lay outside the gene matches. The CDR3 loop spans 15 amino acids. The germline gives CDR1 MNHEY, CDR2 SMNVEV (reference sequence). CDR3 coding DNA: TGTGCCAGTTCGAGGACAGGGATGAACACCGGGGAGCTGTTTTTT. Protein product: CASSRTGMNTGELFF.

The DNA of the CDR3 is TGTGCCAGCAGCAAAGAGACTAGCGGGGGGGCCGTCGCCTACGAGCAGTACTTC. Amino acids: CASSKETSGGAVAYEQYF. The rearrangement links TRBV21-1 to TRBJ2-7; whether TRBD2, the table's D call, matches the DNA was not checked. TRBV21-1 is an annotated pseudogene. This CDR3 spans 18 amino acids.

This chain joins TRBV19 and TRBJ1-1, with D possibly being TRBD1 (6 bases). This CDR3 contains 12 residues. Germline V gene data show CDR1 as LNHDA and CDR2 as SQIVND (reference sequence). With 9 bases removed from V and 11 bases from J, the gap between germline ends came to 19 bases. CDR3 amino acids: CASLSDGGRAFF. DNA of the CDR3: TGTGCCAGCCTCTCCGACGGGGGGCGGGCTTTCTTT.

The J gene is TRBJ2-1, the V gene TRBV24-1; 16 bases align to TRBD2. V lost 5 bases and J lost 0; bases outside the gene matches: 12. The germline V gene encodes CDR1 KGHDR and CDR2 SFDVKD. This CDR3 comprises 21 residues. The CDR3 reads CATSVEPPGLAGGSSYNEQFF. For the CDR3, the DNA is TGTGCCACCAGTGTCGAACCACCGGGACTAGCGGGGGGGAGCTCCTACAATGAGCAGTTCTTC.

J is TRBJ1-3 and V is TRBV3-1 (or the pseudogene TRBV3-2); D uncertain. The germline V and J ends were trimmed by 7 bases and 2 bases, with 18 bases remaining between them. CDR3 length: 16 amino acids. Germline CDR1 reads LGHDT; CDR2 reads YNNKEL (reference sequence). CDR3 sequence: CASTSGGLAPGNTIYF. The CDR3 region has the DNA TGTGCCAGCACCTCCGGAGGCCTGGCACCTGGAAACACCATATATTTT.

J is TRBJ2-1 and V is TRBV5-5; 15 nucleotides line up with TRBD2. The germline CDR1 and CDR2 sequences are SGHKS and YYEKEE (reference sequence). The CDR3 contains 18 residues. J gave up 8 bases and V 0 bases, and 9 bases lay outside the gene matches. The CDR3 sequence: CASSLDRYGLAGGHEQFF. The CDR3 DNA follows: TGTGCCAGCAGCTTGGACCGCTACGGACTAGCGGGGGGGCATGAGCAGTTCTTC.

This chain joins TRBV12-5 and TRBJ2-7, with D perhaps TRBD1 (6 bases). The CDR3 has 14 residues. The V end lost 1 base, the J end lost 5 bases, and 12 bases lay between the germline ends. The V gene's germline CDR1 is LGHNT and CDR2 FRNRAP. CDR3 DNA: TGTGCTAGTGGTTTGGGACAGGTTCGAAACGAGCAGTACTTC. Protein product: CASGLGQVRNEQYF.

The chain employs TRBV28 and TRBJ2-7; no reliable D call. Germline CDR1 is MDHEN and CDR2 is SYDVKM. The CDR3 consists of 14 residues. Trimming removed 6 bases from V and 0 bases from J, with 12 bases in between. CDR3 bases: TGTGCCAGCAGCATACTCGATCTCTCCTACGAGCAGTACTTC. Its protein product is CASSILDLSYEQYF.

This chain uses TRBV28 with TRBJ1-2; possible D gene TRBD1, 5 bases. The CDR3 is 13 amino acids. Trimming cost V 5 bases and J 4 bases, with 11 bases left between them. The germline gives CDR1 MDHEN, CDR2 SYDVKM. The CDR3 DNA is TGTGCCAGCAGTCAGACAGTAACCTATGGCTACACCTTC. This gives the protein CASSQTVTYGYTF.

J is TRBJ1-1 and V is TRBV6-5, with D possibly TRBD1 on 5 matching bases. Trimming took off 7 bases at V and 4 bases at J, with 10 bases between the two ends. The germline gives CDR1 MNHEY, CDR2 SVGAGI. This CDR3 has 12 residues. CDR3 sequence reads: CASTAGFTEAFF. CDR3 coding DNA: TGTGCCAGCACGGCAGGGTTCACTGAAGCTTTCTTT.

The chain links TRBV6-5 to TRBJ1-2, with unresolved D. The CDR3 sequence is 14 residues long. Trimming took 6 bases from V and 7 from J, leaving 18 bases between them. Germline V gene data show CDR1 as MNHEY and CDR2 as SVGAGI. The CDR3 nucleotides are TGTGCCAGCAGGGCGGTAGGGCAGGAGGGTGGCTACACCTTC. Translated, it gives CASRAVGQEGGYTF.

This rearrangement joins TRBV11-2 to TRBJ1-1; possibly TRBD1 for D (5 bases). CDR3 size: 17 residues. Germline V gene sequence: CDR1 SGHAT, CDR2 FQNNGV. Between the trimmed V and J ends, which lost 6 bases and 0 bases, there was a span of 20 bases. Here the CDR3 DNA reads TGTGCCAGCAGAGGTGGGACTCTTGCAAATATGAACACTGAAGCTTTCTTT. Protein: CASRGGTLANMNTEAFF. The whole variable domain, filled in from reference TRBV11-2 and TRBJ1-1, reads EAGVAQSPRYKIIEKRQSVAFWCNPISGHATLYWYQQILGQGPKLLIQFQNNGVVDDSQLPKDRFSAERLKGVDSTLKIQPAKLEDSAVYLCASRGGTLANMNTEAFFGQGTRLTVV.

This chain uses TRBV5-1 with TRBJ1-3; D uncertain. The CDR3 has 17 residues. Germline CDR1 and CDR2: SGHRS and YFSETQ. V dropped 0 bases and J dropped 0 bases, with 13 bases sitting between them. The CDR3 nucleotides are TGCGCCAGCAGCTTGGACCCCGGGTCTCACTCTGGAAACACCATATATTTT. It is translated as CASSLDPGSHSGNTIYF.

The chain is built from TRBV28 and TRBJ1-4; 10 bases match TRBD1. The CDR3 loop spans 14 amino acids. Germline CDR1 is MDHEN and CDR2 is SYDVKM. V trimming: 6 bases; J trimming: 7 bases; junction bases outside the gene matches: 5. DNA for the CDR3: TGTGCCAGCAGAGGGGACAGGGGAGGTGAAAAACTGTTTTTT. It encodes CASRGDRGGEKLFF.

The J gene is TRBJ2-2, the V gene TRBV6-2 or TRBV6-3; TRBD1 is a possible D gene (6 bases). V gave up 0 bases and J gave up 2 bases, with 10 bases separating them. This CDR3 comprises 16 residues. Germline values: CDR1 MNHEY, CDR2 SVGEGT. CDR3 sequence: CASSYSGAANTGELFF. Here the CDR3 DNA reads TGTGCCAGCAGTTACTCGGGGGCTGCAAACACCGGGGAGCTGTTTTTT.

About this clone: The sample holds other DNA sequences that translate to the same CDR3. This sequence joins TRBV9 and TRBJ1-3, with D unclear. The CDR3 runs to 13 residues. The germline CDR1 and CDR2 sequences are SGDLS and YYNGEE. V was shortened by 4 bases and J by 4 bases, with 9 bases between the two germline ends. This chain's CDR3 is CASSSSSGNTIYF. In DNA form, the CDR3 reads TGTGCCAGCAGCTCTTCGTCCGGAAACACCATATATTTT. Full variable domain (remainder filled in from reference TRBV9 and TRBJ1-3): DSGVTQTPKHLITATGQRVTLRCSPRSGDLSVYWYQQSLDQGLQFLIQYYNGEERAKGNILERFSAQQFPDLHSELNLSSLELGDSALYFCASSSSSGNTIYFGEGSWLTVV.

The chain uses TRBV3-1 (or the pseudogene TRBV3-2) and TRBJ2-3, with D possibly matching TRBD2 (5 bases). Germline-derived CDR1 and CDR2 are LGHDT and YNNKEL (reference sequence). The CDR3 contains 15 residues. V was clipped by 0 bases and J by 3 bases, with 10 bases between them. The CDR3 here is CASSQDLRGTDTQYF. CDR3 coding DNA: TGTGCCAGCAGCCAAGATCTTCGGGGAACAGATACGCAGTATTTT.

The gene calls are TRBV5-1 and TRBJ2-5; D not certain. Germline values: CDR1 SGHRS, CDR2 YFSETQ. The CDR3 consists of 16 residues. The V end was cut by 1 base, the J end by 5 bases, with 18 bases between. CDR3 sequence: CASSLNQAGSGETQYF. The CDR3 DNA reads TGCGCCAGCAGCTTGAATCAGGCCGGATCTGGGGAGACCCAGTACTTC. The whole variable domain, filled in from reference TRBV5-1 and TRBJ2-5, reads KAGVTQTPRYLIKTRGQQVTLSCSPISGHRSVSWYQQTPGQGLQFLFEYFSETQRNKGNFPGRFSGRQFSNSRSEMNVSTLELGDSALYLCASSLNQAGSGETQYFGPGTRLLVL.